This T cell receptor beta chain comes out of a study of blood T cell repertoires in COVID-19. Study context: Acute and convalescent COVID-19 specimens originated in the United States, Italy and Spain.

Method: immunoSEQ multiplex PCR; TCRdb's copy keeps in-frame clones and lacks some. The sample yields roughly 340,000 clones, around 87% seen once. The CDR3 consists of 14 residues. Germline V gene sequence: CDR1 SGHRS, CDR2 YFSETQ. V gave up 4 bases and J gave up 0 bases; unmatched junction bases: 2. The age range of participants was 18 to 89 years, with residence in fewer than 25 US areas. Participants' reported clinical history set cohort assignment. What was sequenced was PBMCs or T cells enriched from blood (not recorded which). This clonotype was obtained from a man aged 35 to 55 in a cohort exposed to, infected with or recovered from COVID-19 (not recorded which). The chain links TRBV5-1 to TRBJ1-1, with 8 bases identical to TRBD1. As DNA, the CDR3 is TGCGCCAGCAGCGTGGGACAGGTGAACACTGAAGCTTTCTTT. It is translated as CASSVGQVNTEAFF. Together with reference TRBV5-1 and TRBJ1-1, the CDR3 gives the full variable domain: KAGVTQTPRYLIKTRGQQVTLSCSPISGHRSVSWYQQTPGQGLQFLFEYFSETQRNKGNFPGRFSGRQFSNSRSEMNVSTLELGDSALYLCASSVGQVNTEAFFGQGTRLTVV.